The 7 T cell receptor beta chains below come from one sample, sequenced in a study of shared clonotypes between healthy human individuals. Repertoires were generated with immunoSEQ multiplex PCR, while TCRdb's copy carries only in-frame clones and drops some. The sample holds about 670,000 clones, approximately 75% seen once. Sequenced material: memory CD4+ T cells sorted from blood. Subset denoted: CD45RA-negative fraction. Source of these receptors: a woman aged 30 to 39 in good health.

This sequence joins TRBV27 and TRBJ2-1; D gene unclear. V lost 5 bases, J lost 0 bases, and 20 bases lay in between. This CDR3 has 18 amino acids. CDR1 and CDR2 from the germline V gene are MNHEY and SMNVEV (reference sequence). CDR3 amino acids: CASSPIRPGISSYNEQFF. The CDR3 coding sequence is TGTGCCAGCAGTCCGATCCGCCCCGGCATTAGCTCCTACAATGAGCAGTTCTTC.

The count of this clone is one. Other DNA sequences in the sample encode the same CDR3. The chain employs TRBV7-9 and TRBJ2-5, with D uncertain. Per germline, CDR1 SEHNR and CDR2 FQNEAQ (reference sequence). V gave up 6 bases and J gave up 0 bases, with 5 bases separating them. The CDR3 spans 12 residues. The CDR3 reads CASSRDQETQYF. The CDR3 bases are TGTGCCAGCAGTAGGGACCAAGAGACCCAGTACTTC.

This clone was found many times. Within the sample, other DNA sequences also encode this same CDR3. This chain uses TRBV6-5 with TRBJ1-4; a weak D match, TRBD1 (6 bases). The ends were cut back, 4 bases at V and 6 bases at J, with 15 bases in the middle. The CDR3 sequence is 15 residues long. Germline V CDR1 and CDR2: MNHEY, SVGAGI. CDR3 sequence: CASSSGVGGDEKLFF. The CDR3 DNA sequence: TGTGCCAGCAGTTCCGGCGTGGGGGGCGATGAAAAACTGTTTTTT.

This clone was observed once. V usage is TRBV27 and J usage is TRBJ2-7, with 7 bases aligning to TRBD2. Germline values: CDR1 MNHEY, CDR2 SMNVEV (reference sequence). CDR3 length: 15 amino acids. Trimming removed 3 bases from V and 6 bases from J; junction bases left unmatched: 11. The CDR3 DNA reads TGTGCCAGCAGTTTGGGAGGGGCAAGGGTACGCGAGCAGTACTTC. This codes for CASSLGGARVREQYF.

The chain has TRBV7-6 and TRBJ2-6; D is uncertain. The V end lost 1 base, the J end lost 0 bases, and 13 bases lay between the germline ends. The CDR3 has 18 amino acids. Germline V gives CDR1 SGHVS, CDR2 FNYEAQ. CDR3 nucleotide sequence: TGTGCCAGCAGCTTAGGTCCTGGTGGGCCCTCTGGGGCCAACGTCCTGACTTTC. Translating gives CASSLGPGGPSGANVLTF. Full variable domain (missing parts from reference TRBV7-6 and TRBJ2-6): GAGVSQSPRYKVTKRGQDVALRCDPISGHVSLYWYRQALGQGPEFLTYFNYEAQQDKSGLPNDRFSAERPEGSISTLTIQRTEQRDSAMYRCASSLGPGGPSGANVLTFGAGSRLTVL.

This clone came up many times. The CDR3 region is CASSLEGSHGYTF. The CDR3 DNA reads TGCGCCAGCAGCTTGGAAGGTAGCCATGGCTACACCTTC. This chain connects TRBV5-1 to TRBJ1-2; no reliable D call. Germline CDR1 and CDR2: SGHRS and YFSETQ. This CDR3 comprises 13 residues. V was trimmed by 0 bases and J by 6 bases, leaving 9 bases between them.

The chain links TRBV21-1 to TRBJ2-2; TRBD1 is the table's D call and was not checked against the DNA. TRBV21-1 is reported as a pseudogene. This CDR3 spans 15 amino acids. The CDR3 spells CASSKQGTNTGELFF. For the CDR3, the DNA is TGTGCCAGCAGCAAGCAGGGCACGAACACCGGGGAGCTGTTTTTT.